This note documents a single TCR beta chain sequence. This specimen belongs to a study of cytomegalovirus exposure and HLA in healthy donors. About the research overall: As released early, the data held 85 million to 95 million unique TCRs from HLA-typed donors.

The PCR was carried out with 60 Vbeta primers and 13 Jbeta primers. Data came from immunoSEQ multiplex PCR; TCRdb stores just in-frame clones and leaves some out. This table holds under 200,000 clones, around 80% found once. CDR3 length equals 19 residues. Germline-derived CDR1 and CDR2 are SGHAT and FQNNGV. J gave up 0 bases and V 3 bases, and 12 bases lay outside the gene matches. Sequenced input: PBMCs. This receptor was taken from a male donor in good health and CMV-seropositive. The V call is TRBV11-2, the J call TRBJ2-1; 9 bases align to TRBD2. The CDR3 sequence: CASSFRGKAGGRSYNEQFF. CDR3 sequence (DNA): TGTGCCAGCAGCTTTAGGGGTAAAGCGGGAGGCCGCTCCTACAATGAGCAGTTCTTC.